This TCR beta chain was identified during a study of T cells after yellow fever vaccination. Study-wide points: High-abundance clonotypes from the bulk population could contaminate FACS-sorted repertoires. Though it reached lower strength, the secondary response hit its peak faster, day 5 versus 15.

5'RACE template switching generated TCR cDNA, adding a universal primer site and UMIs. TCRdb analysed the 5' RACE reads with MiXCR anew, one entry per CDR3 protein. The data show roughly 150,000 distinct CDR3 sequences, with more than 6% seen just once and roughly 0.71% held by the top ten. To note about this clonotype: Its antigen is not identified. With a much larger clone just one base away, this may be a read error.

The specimen comprised CD4+ T cells sorted from PBMCs, sampled 5 days after the yellow fever booster vaccination. This TCR was recovered from a man aged 30-40 years who received the YFV17D yellow fever vaccine.

As DNA, the CDR3 is TGTGCCAGCAGTGGCGCTGGCGGGAAGTACAATGAGCAGTTCTTC. Protein: CASSGAGGKYNEQFF. V usage is TRBV6-1 and J usage is TRBJ2-1; D is possibly TRBD2 (6 bases). Germline-derived CDR1 and CDR2 are MNHNS and SASEGT. The V and J ends lost 4 bases and 4 bases respectively, with 14 bases between them. CDR3 length: 15 residues.